This note documents a single TCR beta chain sequence. The sample comes from a study of blood T cell repertoires in COVID-19. Study at large: Spain, Italy and the United States supplied samples that represented acute and convalescent COVID-19. T cells, B-cell-depleted T cells, or PBMCs provided the cDNA or gDNA that served as material.

The data were produced by immunoSEQ multiplex PCR, yet TCRdb's version contains in-frame clones alone and is incomplete. The sample lists 40,000 or so clones, 70% to 90% seen once, with 12% in the top ten. This clonotype was obtained from a human donor in a cohort sampled during active COVID-19. The sequenced material came from peripheral blood.

The CDR3 region has the DNA TGTGCCAGCCAGATGGACAGGACTCGTGGCTACACCTTC. Translated: CASQMDRTRGYTF. The chain has TRBV18 and TRBJ1-2; TRBD1 agrees at 7 bases. V trimming: 8 bases; J trimming: 7 bases; junction bases outside the gene matches: 10. The CDR3 is made up of 13 amino acids. Germline loops: CDR1 KGHSH, CDR2 LQKENI.